These T cell receptor beta chains were read from a single sample in a study of PD-L1 blockade in urothelial cancer. Data came from immunoSEQ multiplex PCR; TCRdb stores just in-frame clones and leaves some out. Of fewer than 100,000 clones detected, around four fifths appear once; the ten largest clones hold approximately 6.7%. The specimen was PBMCs, collected around atezolizumab (anti-PD-L1) treatment. The receptors here all came from a man aged 40-50 years with urothelial cancer. Each CDR3 is given with its conserved first and last residue. The D gene is left open where the match is weak. Clone size is given for some rows only: seen once, a few or many times, or a class if the clone is expanded.

v_call,clone_size,j_call,d_call,cdr3_aa,cdr3_nt
TRBV28,-,TRBJ1-5,TRBD1,CASPQTDRHQPQHF,TGTGCCAGCCCTCAGACGGACAGGCATCAGCCCCAGCATTTT
TRBV19,-,TRBJ1-2,-,CASLGGTYGYTF,TGTGCCAGCCTCGGAGGAACCTATGGCTACACCTTC
TRBV7-2,-,TRBJ2-2,TRBD2,CASSPQTSGYTGELFF,TGTGCCAGCAGCCCCCAGACTAGCGGGTACACCGGGGAGCTGTTTTTT
TRBV5-6,-,TRBJ2-5,TRBD2,CASSLLAGGLETQYF,TGTGCCAGCAGCTTGCTAGCGGGAGGGCTGGAGACCCAGTACTTC
TRBV11-2,-,TRBJ2-2,TRBD1,CASTRGQVNTGELFF,TGTGCCAGCACTAGGGGACAGGTTAACACCGGGGAGCTGTTTTTT
TRBV5-1,-,TRBJ2-4,-,CASSSESIQYF,TGCGCCAGCAGCAGCGAAAGCATTCAGTACTTC
TRBV29-1,-,TRBJ2-5,-,CSVAREPKTQYF,TGCAGCGTTGCACGGGAGCCGAAGACCCAGTACTTC
TRBV29-1,-,TRBJ2-6,-,CSVEGGGSGANVLTF,TGCAGCGTTGAAGGAGGAGGCTCTGGGGCCAACGTCCTGACTTTC
TRBV15,-,TRBJ2-3,-,CATSSYWGSTDTQYF,TGTGCCACCAGCAGTTACTGGGGCAGCACAGATACGCAGTATTTT
TRBV6-5,many,TRBJ2-1,TRBD2,CASRTIAGAARQFF,TGTGCCAGCAGAACTATAGCGGGAGCGGCCCGGCAGTTCTTC
TRBV9,-,TRBJ1-4,-,CASSDRDNDEKLFF,TGTGCCAGCAGCGACCGGGACAACGATGAAAAACTGTTTTTT
TRBV5-1,few,TRBJ1-1,TRBD1,CASSLQQGAAFF,TGCGCCAGCAGCTTACAACAGGGGGCGGCTTTCTTT
TRBV15,-,TRBJ1-2,TRBD1,CATSRRTGNYGYTF,TGTGCCACCAGCCGCCGGACAGGGAACTATGGCTACACCTTC
TRBV18,once,TRBJ1-2,-,CASSDSLPGDYGYTF,TGTGCCAGCTCAGACTCTCTTCCCGGGGACTATGGCTACACCTTC
TRBV5-5,once,TRBJ1-4,-,CASSLPGEGEKLFF,TGTGCCAGCAGCTTGCCCGGGGAGGGGGAAAAACTGTTTTTT
TRBV7-9,-,TRBJ1-2,-,CASSLRQSYGYTF,TGTGCCAGCAGCCTGAGACAGAGCTATGGCTACACCTTC
TRBV28,-,TRBJ2-1,TRBD2,CASTPRAGGVEQFF,TGTGCCAGCACCCCCCGAGCGGGAGGTGTTGAGCAGTTCTTC
TRBV5-8,-,TRBJ1-3,TRBD1,CASSLWTGLGNTIYF,TGTGCCAGCAGCTTGTGGACAGGGCTTGGAAACACCATATATTTT
TRBV6-9,-,TRBJ1-2,-,CASTDSASGYTF,TGTGCCAGCACGGACTCAGCAAGTGGCTACACCTTC
TRBV7-2,-,TRBJ2-1,TRBD1,CASKDRGSNEQFF,TGTGCCAGCAAGGACAGGGGTAGCAATGAGCAGTTCTTC
TRBV4-2,once,TRBJ2-2,TRBD2,CASSQVGGRGSTGELFF,TGTGCCAGCAGCCAAGTTGGGGGGAGGGGATCCACCGGGGAGCTGTTTTTT
TRBV25-1,-,TRBJ1-1,TRBD1,CASSLTGGRNTEAFF,TGTGCCAGCAGCCTCACAGGGGGTAGAAACACTGAAGCTTTCTTT
TRBV5-1,-,TRBJ2-5,TRBD1,CASSPTGGRKTQYF,TGCGCCAGCAGCCCCACAGGGGGCCGGAAGACCCAGTACTTC
TRBV5-1,-,TRBJ1-3,TRBD1,CASSWDSRSGNTIYF,TGCGCCAGCAGCTGGGACAGCCGCTCTGGAAACACCATATATTTT
TRBV19,-,TRBJ2-3,TRBD2,CASSMRAGAGTDTQYF,TGTGCCAGTAGTATGAGAGCGGGAGCTGGAACAGATACGCAGTATTTT
TRBV28,-,TRBJ2-7,-,CAGASDYEQYF,TGTGCCGGAGCTTCCGACTACGAGCAGTACTTC
TRBV25-1,-,TRBJ1-1,-,CASSESRTGNTEAFF,TGTGCCAGCAGTGAATCCCGGACTGGGAACACTGAAGCTTTCTTT
TRBV5-6,-,TRBJ1-5,-,CASSLEGVRNQPQHF,TGTGCCAGCAGCTTGGAAGGGGTACGCAATCAGCCCCAGCATTTT
TRBV6-5,-,TRBJ2-5,-,CASKQSGTETQYF,TGTGCCAGCAAACAGTCCGGAACGGAGACCCAGTACTTC
TRBV9,-,TRBJ1-1,-,CASNLEGLMNTEAFF,TGTGCCAGCAACTTAGAGGGCTTAATGAACACTGAAGCTTTCTTT
TRBV14,few,TRBJ2-7,-,CASSQNSLSYEQYF,TGTGCCAGCAGCCAAAACAGCCTCTCCTACGAGCAGTACTTC
TRBV5-5,-,TRBJ2-1,-,CASSLRETRNEQFF,TGTGCCAGCAGCTTGCGGGAGACGAGAAATGAGCAGTTCTTC
TRBV6-1,-,TRBJ1-1,-,CASRVLEVTEAFF,TGTGCCAGCAGGGTTCTAGAGGTCACTGAAGCTTTCTTT
TRBV5-6,-,TRBJ1-2,TRBD1,CASSFLPGQGGGYTF,TGTGCCAGCAGCTTTCTACCGGGACAGGGTGGTGGCTACACCTTC
TRBV7-3,-,TRBJ1-1,-,CASRWAGVNTEAFF,TGTGCCAGCAGGTGGGCAGGGGTGAACACTGAAGCTTTCTTT
TRBV29-1,-,TRBJ2-1,-,CSVERGLGEQFF,TGCAGCGTTGAAAGGGGTTTGGGTGAGCAGTTCTTC
TRBV7-3,-,TRBJ2-1,TRBD2,CASSQAGVDEQFF,TGTGCCAGCAGCCAAGCGGGAGTGGATGAGCAGTTCTTC
TRBV2,-,TRBJ2-1,TRBD2,CASSIAGNTYNEQFF,TGTGCCAGCAGCATAGCGGGAAACACTTACAATGAGCAGTTCTTC
TRBV27,-,TRBJ2-1,TRBD2,CASSPSTSGRTGDNEQFF,TGTGCCAGCAGTCCCTCGACTAGCGGGAGGACAGGGGACAATGAGCAGTTCTTC
TRBV20-1,-,TRBJ1-2,-,CSVTTEPGYTF,TGCAGTGTAACGACAGAGCCTGGCTACACCTTC
TRBV6-1,-,TRBJ2-1,-,CASRAWGPGNEQFF,TGTGCCAGCCGGGCGTGGGGGCCGGGGAATGAGCAGTTCTTC
TRBV19,-,TRBJ2-3,-,CASSPTGADTQYF,TGTGCCAGTAGTCCTACAGGAGCAGATACGCAGTATTTT
TRBV9,-,TRBJ1-3,-,CASSVGGRSSGNTIYF,TGTGCCAGCAGCGTAGGAGGAAGGAGCTCTGGAAACACCATATATTTT
TRBV30,-,TRBJ1-1,-,CAWNRGGHTEAFF,TGTGCCTGGAACCGGGGAGGGCACACTGAAGCTTTCTTT
TRBV30,-,TRBJ1-4,TRBD1,CAWSVGTGNEKLFF,TGTGCCTGGAGTGTAGGGACAGGGAATGAAAAACTGTTTTTT
TRBV4-2,-,TRBJ2-6,-,CASSQRTAGANVLTF,TGTGCCAGCAGCCAGAGGACAGCCGGGGCCAACGTCCTGACTTTC
TRBV2,-,TRBJ2-7,-,CASSPIRARISYEQYF,TGTGCCAGCAGCCCAATCAGGGCCCGAATCTCCTACGAGCAGTACTTC
TRBV28,-,TRBJ1-1,-,CASRSGNTEAFF,TGTGCCAGCAGAAGCGGGAACACTGAAGCTTTCTTT
TRBV25-1,-,TRBJ2-1,TRBD2,CASMDSGRFDEQFF,TGTGCCAGCATGGATAGCGGGAGGTTTGATGAGCAGTTCTTC
TRBV7-8,-,TRBJ2-7,TRBD1,CASSYDRAASEQYF,TGTGCCAGCAGCTATGACAGGGCTGCTAGCGAGCAGTACTTC
TRBV9,-,TRBJ1-3,-,CASSPRSSGNTIYF,TGTGCCAGCAGCCCTCGTTCCTCTGGAAACACCATATATTTT
TRBV19,-,TRBJ2-5,-,CASSIRVTGPETQYF,TGTGCCAGTAGTATAAGGGTCACAGGTCCTGAGACCCAGTACTTC